Each of the 18 T cell receptor beta chains below was sequenced from the same sample in a study of blood T cell repertoires in COVID-19. Assay: immunoSEQ multiplex PCR; the TCRdb copy retains only in-frame clones and omits some. The sample shows fewer than 65,000 clones, about nine tenths of them seen only once. The sequenced material came from peripheral blood. All receptors derive from a human donor in a cohort sampled during active COVID-19.

This sequence joins TRBV24-1 and TRBJ1-2, with no clear D. CDR1 and CDR2 (germline): KGHDR, SFDVKD. The CDR3 runs 12 residues. V lost 4 bases and J lost 5, with 7 bases in between. CDR3 amino acids: CATSEGLYGYTF. The CDR3 DNA follows: TGTGCCACCAGTGAAGGACTTTATGGCTACACCTTC.

The rearrangement joins TRBV7-9 to TRBJ2-2; 9 bases agree with TRBD1. J lost 6 bases, V lost 5 bases, and 1 base had no gene match. Germline CDR1 and CDR2: SEHNR and FQNEAQ (reference sequence). The CDR3 runs to 13 residues. The CDR3 DNA reads TGTGCCAGCAGCCGGGACAGGGCCGGGGAGCTGTTTTTT. Translating it yields CASSRDRAGELFF.

The chain has TRBV18 and TRBJ2-7, with TRBD2 matching 10 bases. V lost 1 base and J lost 1; bases outside the gene matches: 1. CDR3 size: 15 residues. Germline V lookup: CDR1 KGHSH, CDR2 LQKENI. The CDR3 DNA reads as TGTGCCAGCTCACCACGAGCGGGAGGGTCCTACGAGCAGTACGTC. Amino acid sequence: CASSPRAGGSYEQYV.

This clone showed up just once. The V call is TRBV12-5, the J call TRBJ2-2; 8 bases align to TRBD2. Trimming at V came to 3 bases and at J to 6 bases, leaving 3 bases not matched to a gene. CDR1 LGHNT and CDR2 FRNRAP come from the germline V gene. The CDR3 loop spans 14 amino acids. Written as DNA, the CDR3 is TGTGCTAGTGGTTTAGCGGGAGCGGCCGGGGAGCTGTTTTTT. Its protein is CASGLAGAAGELFF.

The CDR3 DNA sequence: TGTGCCAGTGCTAGTGGGGGAGGGGGCAATCAGCCCCAGCATTTT. As protein: CASASGGGGNQPQHF. V gene TRBV19 combines with J gene TRBJ1-5, with D maybe TRBD1 (5 bases). V lost 8 bases to trimming and J lost 2 bases, with 16 bases between them. The V gene's germline CDR1 is LNHDA and CDR2 SQIVND (reference sequence). CDR3 length: 15 amino acids.

The rearrangement uses TRBV7-9 and TRBJ1-5; TRBD1 matches at 10 bases. CDR3 size: 15 residues. J was trimmed by 4 bases and V by 3 bases; bases with no gene match: 3. CDR1 is SEHNR and CDR2 is FQNEAQ in the germline V gene (reference sequence). CDR3 sequence: CASSLGQGRNQPQHF. The CDR3 DNA reads as TGTGCCAGCAGCTTGGGACAGGGGAGGAATCAGCCCCAGCATTTT.

J is TRBJ1-2 and V is TRBV4-1; D remains ambiguous. The V end lost 2 bases, the J end lost 2 bases, and 6 bases lay between the germline ends. The length of the CDR3 is 13 residues. The germline V gene encodes CDR1 MGHRA and CDR2 YSYEKL. The CDR3 is CASSQLGNYGYTF. The CDR3 region has the DNA TGCGCCAGCAGCCAACTGGGCAACTATGGCTACACCTTC.

This clone was seen a few times. V gene TRBV5-1 combines with J gene TRBJ2-3; 7 positions match TRBD1. V gave up 4 bases and J gave up 2 bases; unmatched junction bases: 7. CDR3 length equals 15 residues. Germline CDR1 reads SGHRS; CDR2 reads YFSETQ. CDR3 nucleotides: TGCGCCAGCAGCCTCCGGGACAGCACCACAGATACGCAGTATTTT. Translated, it gives CASSLRDSTTDTQYF. The full variable domain, its missing parts supplied by reference TRBV5-1 and TRBJ2-3, is KAGVTQTPRYLIKTRGQQVTLSCSPISGHRSVSWYQQTPGQGLQFLFEYFSETQRNKGNFPGRFSGRQFSNSRSEMNVSTLELGDSALYLCASSLRDSTTDTQYFGPGTRLTVL.

This clone has more than one count but fewer than ten. V usage is TRBV6-1 and J usage is TRBJ2-5, with TRBD2 matching over 10 bases. Germline lookup yields CDR1 MNHNS and CDR2 SASEGT. This CDR3 spans 15 amino acids. Trimming at V came to 3 bases and at J to 5 bases, leaving 6 bases not matched to a gene. DNA of the CDR3: TGTGCCAGCAGTGACCCTAGCGGGAGCTACGAGACCCAGTACTTC. Its translation is CASSDPSGSYETQYF.

The gene calls are TRBV18 and TRBJ2-7, with D possibly TRBD1 on 5 matching bases. Trimming took 0 bases from V and 5 from J, leaving 8 bases between them. The length of the CDR3 is 13 residues. Germline-derived CDR1 and CDR2 are KGHSH and LQKENI. The DNA for the CDR3 is TGTGCCAGCTCACCACCAGGGGCTGACGAGCAGTACTTC. Amino acid sequence: CASSPPGADEQYF.

This clone has only a few counts. J is TRBJ1-5 and V is TRBV6-5; 7 bases fit TRBD1. The ends lost 6 bases at V and 3 bases at J; junction bases unmatched: 5. Germline CDR1 and CDR2: MNHEY and SVGAGI. The CDR3 runs to 14 residues. The CDR3 protein is CASSARGDNQPQHF. CDR3 nucleotides: TGTGCCAGCAGCGCCAGGGGGGACAATCAGCCCCAGCATTTT.

The chain employs TRBV5-1 and TRBJ1-2, with a possible D match to TRBD1 (5 bases). The CDR3 has 13 amino acids. CDR1 is SGHRS and CDR2 is YFSETQ in the germline V gene. Trimming took off 0 bases at V and 3 bases at J, with 6 bases between the two ends. In nucleotides, the CDR3 is TGCGCCAGCAGCTTGGCGGGGGACTATGGCTACACCTTC. This gives the protein CASSLAGDYGYTF.

The chain uses TRBV2 and TRBJ2-7; D is possibly TRBD1 (6 bases). CDR3 size: 12 residues. Germline V CDR1 and CDR2: SNHLY, FYNNEI. V was cut by 7 bases and J by 2 bases, with 9 bases left in between. The CDR3 nucleotides are TGTGCCAGCAAGGACAGCCCCTACGAGCAGTACTTC. Its translation: CASKDSPYEQYF. Full variable domain (outside the CDR3, taken from reference TRBV2 and TRBJ2-7): EPEVTQTPSHQVTQMGQEVILRCVPISNHLYFYWYRQILGQKVEFLVSFYNNEISEKSEIFDDQFSVERPDGSNFTLKIRSTKLEDSAMYFCASKDSPYEQYFGPGTRLTVT.

This sequence joins TRBV27 and TRBJ1-1; D gene uncertain. This CDR3 contains 11 residues. Looked up from germline, CDR1 is MNHEY and CDR2 is SMNVEV (reference sequence). V was shortened by 10 bases and J by 7 bases, with 13 bases between the two germline ends. CDR3 protein: CATLGRLEAFF. The DNA of the CDR3 is TGTGCCACGCTGGGGAGACTTGAAGCTTTCTTT.

The chain uses TRBV5-1 and TRBJ2-3; 8 bases are a match to TRBD2. CDR1 and CDR2 from the germline V gene are SGHRS and YFSETQ. V was clipped by 0 bases and J by 0 bases; unmatched bases: 3. The CDR3 sequence is 16 residues long. CDR3 in amino acids: CASSLASGLSTDTQYF. CDR3 nucleotides: TGCGCCAGCAGCTTGGCTAGCGGGCTTAGCACAGATACGCAGTATTTT.

This chain joins TRBV7-6 and TRBJ1-1; TRBD1 might be the D (6 bases). With 1 base removed from V and 5 bases from J, the gap between germline ends came to 14 bases. Germline V gives CDR1 SGHVS, CDR2 FNYEAQ. This CDR3 has 15 amino acids. As DNA, the CDR3 is TGTGCCAGCAGCTTAGAGGACAGCGGGGGTACTGAAGCTTTCTTT. Protein sequence: CASSLEDSGGTEAFF.

V gene TRBV28 combines with J gene TRBJ2-7; 14 bases map to TRBD2. This CDR3 contains 17 residues. Germline CDR1 is MDHEN and CDR2 is SYDVKM. V gave up 4 bases and J gave up 3 bases; unmatched junction bases: 8. The CDR3, as DNA: TGTGCCAGCAGTTGGGGCCGGACTAGCGGGAGGAACTACGAGCAGTACTTC. It is translated as CASSWGRTSGRNYEQYF.

The chain carries TRBV11-2 and TRBJ2-7; possibly TRBD2 for D (6 bases). CDR1 is SGHAT, CDR2 FQNNGV, per germline. V lost 5 bases to trimming and J lost 1 base, with 15 bases between them. The CDR3 totals 15 residues. The CDR3: CASSQRTIRSYEQYF. The CDR3, as DNA: TGTGCCAGCAGCCAAAGGACTATCCGATCCTACGAGCAGTACTTC.